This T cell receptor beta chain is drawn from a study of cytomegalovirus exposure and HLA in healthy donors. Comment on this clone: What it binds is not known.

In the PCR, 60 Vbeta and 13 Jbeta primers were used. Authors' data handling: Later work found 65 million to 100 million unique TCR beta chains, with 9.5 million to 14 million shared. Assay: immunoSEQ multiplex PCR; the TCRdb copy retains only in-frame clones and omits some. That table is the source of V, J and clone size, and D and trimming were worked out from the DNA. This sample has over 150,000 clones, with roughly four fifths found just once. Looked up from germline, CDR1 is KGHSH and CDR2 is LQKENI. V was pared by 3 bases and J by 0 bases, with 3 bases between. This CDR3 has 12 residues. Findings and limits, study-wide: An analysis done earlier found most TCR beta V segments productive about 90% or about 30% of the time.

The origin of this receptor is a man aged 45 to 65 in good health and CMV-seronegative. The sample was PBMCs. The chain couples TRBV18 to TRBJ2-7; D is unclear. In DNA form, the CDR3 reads TGTGCCAGCTCACCCAGCTCCTACGAGCAGTACTTC. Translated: CASSPSSYEQYF.